This note documents a single TCR beta chain sequence. Germline CDR1 reads SGHVS; CDR2 reads FNYEAQ. CDR3 length equals 13 residues. Trimming stripped 5 bases from V and 5 bases from J, with 12 bases between. Some clones are missing from TCRdb's copy, which holds only in-frame ones; the method was immunoSEQ multiplex PCR. The table lists some 87,000 clones, nearly 95% of them singletons, with approximately 1% in the top ten. This specimen comes from a study of T cell changes during pregnancy in multiple sclerosis. This clonotype originated in a female donor with multiple sclerosis, enrolled in a pregnancy study. Sequenced material: peripheral blood, taken in the second trimester of pregnancy. V usage is TRBV7-6 and J usage is TRBJ2-5; D is uncertain. In DNA form, the CDR3 reads TGTGCCAGCAGCCGACGTGGGCTGGAGACCCAGTACTTC. Protein product: CASSRRGLETQYF.